The entry below gives a single T cell receptor (beta chain) sequence along with its context. The antigen remains unidentified. The CDR3 has 14 residues. Trimming left V 2 bases short and J 6 bases short, with 12 bases between. Germline assignment: CDR1 SGHTA and CDR2 FQGTGA. TCR beta VDJ and CDR3 profiles were obtained from a genomic DNA template. TCRdb independently ran MiXCR on the reads; one entry per CDR3 protein. The repertoire has more than 15,000 distinct CDR3 sequences, less than 45% of them found once; the top ten carry approximately 83%. Patients selected for sequencing had displayed CD8+CD57+ cell expansion by flow cytometry. Additional sequencing covered CD8+CD57+ effector memory cells in about 15% of the 12 patients. Sampling of blood occurred while the patients had still received no therapy. This specimen comes from a study of CD8+CD57+ T cells in acquired aplastic anemia. Study results and caveats: No significant difference in CD8+ Simpson's diversity was found between patients and controls. CD8+CD57+ cells showed decreased diversity compared with total CD4+ and CD8+ cells in patients. Patients and controls were found to share over 25 CD8+ CDR3 sequences.

The chain has TRBV7-3 and TRBJ2-3, with a possible D match to TRBD2 (6 bases). This receptor was obtained from a human donor with aplastic anemia. Specimen: CD8+CD57+ T cells sorted from PBMCs. Subset indicated: bead-enriched CD8+CD57+ effector memory T cells from SAA patients. The CDR3 DNA reads TGTGCCAGCAGCTTACTAGCGTCCGGGGATACGCAGTATTTT. This translates into CASSLLASGDTQYF.